These 26 T cell receptor beta chains were all obtained from the same sample, sequenced in a study of PD-1 blockade in classical Hodgkin lymphoma. TCRdb's table, derived via immunoSEQ multiplex PCR, lists solely in-frame clones and lacks some. The data contain 4,500 or so clones, roughly two thirds of them singletons. Time point: cycle 4 day 1 (C4D1), after five to seven weeks of nivolumab. With no exception, relapse followed autologous stem cell transplantation in all patients, and brentuximab vedotin exposure varied. The input for sequencing was peripheral blood mononuclear cells (PBMCs), taken before the fourth cycle of nivolumab. The receptors were gathered from a human donor with classical Hodgkin lymphoma.

The chain carries TRBV10-3 and TRBJ2-1, with 7 bases lining up with TRBD2. V lost 10 bases, J lost 7 bases, and 7 bases stayed unmatched. The CDR3 runs 12 residues. From germline, CDR1 is ENHRY and CDR2 SYGVKD. The CDR3 DNA reads TGTGCCACAGAGAGGGAGGGAAATGAGCAGTTCTTC. Residues: CATEREGNEQFF.

The chain links TRBV5-4 to TRBJ2-6, with 7 bases that match TRBD1. Germline CDR1 SGHNT, CDR2 YYREEE (reference sequence). This CDR3 spans 15 amino acids. Trimming took 3 bases from V and 3 from J; bases not matched to a gene: 3. The CDR3 DNA follows: TGTGCCAGCAGCTCACAGGGGTTTGGGGCCAACGTCCTGACTTTC. Encoded protein: CASSSQGFGANVLTF.

The rearrangement joins TRBV28 to TRBJ1-4; no clear D. The germline gives CDR1 MDHEN, CDR2 SYDVKM. Deletions cut 7 bases from V and 7 bases from J, with 16 bases between. The CDR3 runs 14 residues. The CDR3: CASTPAGAVEKLFF. CDR3 in DNA: TGTGCCAGCACCCCGGCAGGAGCCGTTGAAAAACTGTTTTTT.

V gene TRBV28 combines with J gene TRBJ1-4, with a possible D match to TRBD1 (5 bases). This CDR3 is 15 amino acids long. Germline values: CDR1 MDHEN, CDR2 SYDVKM. Trimming stripped 6 bases from V and 3 bases from J, with 14 bases between. CDR3 sequence (DNA): TGTGCCAGCAGCCAAAGGATGGGGGCTAATGAAAAACTGTTTTTT. Amino acid sequence: CASSQRMGANEKLFF.

The rearrangement uses TRBV27 and TRBJ2-5; D unresolved. The J call is doubtful: the DNA matches TRBJ2-7 better. Per the germline V gene, CDR1 is MNHEY and CDR2 is SMNVEV (reference sequence). The CDR3 extends over 12 amino acids. The chain's CDR3 is CASSFLGGEQYF. As DNA, the CDR3 is TGTGCCAGCAGTTTCTTAGGTGGCGAGCAGTACTTC.

By share, this clone ranks as medium-sized (0.01 to 0.1%). One junction end disagrees with the germline gene, perhaps due to a read error. V usage is TRBV7-7 and J usage is TRBJ2-1, with D perhaps TRBD2 (5 bases). This CDR3 comprises 14 residues. Germline CDR1 reads SSHAT; CDR2 reads FNYEAQ (reference sequence). The chain's CDR3 is CASSPRPGLDEQFF. DNA for the CDR3: TGTGCTAGCAGCCCCAGACCCGGACTGGATGAGCAGTTCTTC.

V and J are TRBV7-9 and TRBJ2-5, with TRBD1 matching over 8 bases. Per the germline V gene, CDR1 is SEHNR and CDR2 is FQNEAQ (reference sequence). V was clipped by 6 bases and J by 1 base; unmatched bases: 7. The CDR3 contains 15 residues. For the CDR3, the DNA is TGTGCCAGCAGATTTCCAGGGGGCGGCCAAGAGACCCAGTACTTC. It translates to CASRFPGGGQETQYF.

The genes are TRBV19 and TRBJ2-1, with 12 bases aligning to TRBD1. The germline V gene has CDR1 LNHDA and CDR2 SQIVND (reference sequence). The CDR3 has 17 residues. With V trimmed by 8 bases and J by 5 bases, 13 bases remained unmatched. CDR3: CASRFPGQGAVDNEQFF. CDR3 sequence (DNA): TGTGCCAGTCGCTTCCCGGGACAGGGGGCGGTGGACAATGAGCAGTTCTTC.

This rearrangement joins TRBV30 to TRBJ1-2, with 7 bases identical to TRBD1. The CDR3 is 13 residues long. Germline V gene sequence: CDR1 GTSNPN, CDR2 SVGIG (reference sequence). The ends lost 6 bases at V and 2 bases at J; junction bases unmatched: 6. In DNA, the CDR3 is TGTGCCTGTTCGGACAGGAAAAACTATGGCTACACCTTC. Translated: CACSDRKNYGYTF. Full variable domain (missing parts from reference TRBV30 and TRBJ1-2): SQTIHQWPATLVQPVGSPLSLECTVEGTSNPNLYWYRQAAGRGLQLLFYSVGIGQISSEVPQNLSASRPQDRQFILSSKKLLLSDSGFYLCACSDRKNYGYTFGSGTRLTVV.

Only one count was recorded for this clone. The genes are TRBV6-6 and TRBJ2-3; D call uncertain. Trimming stripped 5 bases from V and 6 bases from J, with 15 bases between. CDR1 is MNHNY, CDR2 SVGAGI, per germline (reference sequence). This CDR3 contains 14 residues. Here the CDR3 reads CASSGPGLGDTQYF. The CDR3 DNA reads TGTGCCAGCAGTGGGCCGGGCCTAGGGGATACGCAGTATTTT.

In its sample, this clone was seen a few times. The V call is TRBV4-1, the J call TRBJ2-4; no firm D call. The CDR3 spans 16 residues. CDR1 MGHRA and CDR2 YSYEKL come from the germline V gene. With 0 bases removed from V and 1 base from J, the gap between germline ends came to 10 bases. The CDR3 region is CASSQDEVVAKNIQYF. The CDR3 DNA sequence: TGCGCCAGCAGCCAAGATGAGGTTGTGGCCAAAAACATTCAGTACTTC.

In DNA, the CDR3 is TGTGCCAGCAGCTTGGAGGCACCGCTTCCTAACTATGGCTACACCTTC. It encodes CASSLEAPLPNYGYTF. The chain recombines TRBV5-5 with TRBJ1-2; D is ambiguous. V was shortened by 0 bases and J by 0 bases, with 12 bases between the two germline ends. The germline V gene encodes CDR1 SGHKS and CDR2 YYEKEE (reference sequence). This CDR3 has 16 amino acids.

The V gene is TRBV27, the J gene TRBJ2-3; tentatively, D is TRBD2 (5 bases). Trimming cost V 2 bases and J 0 bases, with 12 bases left between them. There are 16 residues in the CDR3. Germline CDR1 and CDR2: MNHEY and SMNVEV (reference sequence). Here the CDR3 DNA reads TGTGCCAGCAGTTTACGCGGACTCACTAGCACAGATACGCAGTATTTT. Its protein is CASSLRGLTSTDTQYF.

V and J are TRBV14 and TRBJ2-5; TRBD2 agrees at 8 bases. J gave up 5 bases and V 0 bases, and 8 bases lay outside the gene matches. Germline CDR1 SGHDN, CDR2 FVKESK. This CDR3 has 16 residues. CDR3 loop: CASSQEYRGGIETQYF. The CDR3 coding sequence is TGTGCCAGCAGCCAAGAATACCGGGGGGGGATCGAGACCCAGTACTTC.

There are a few counts of this clone. J is TRBJ2-5 and V is TRBV12-2; the D call of TRBD1 is as the table states it, not checked on the DNA. TRBV12-2 is noted as a pseudogene. The CDR3 covers 13 residues. The CDR3 loop reads CASRYRVGETQYF. As DNA, the CDR3 is TGTGCAAGTCGCTACAGGGTAGGCGAGACCCAGTACTTC.

The chain couples TRBV6-5 to TRBJ2-7; 15 bases are a match to TRBD2. Trimming at V came to 2 bases and at J to 6 bases, leaving 2 bases not matched to a gene. Per germline, CDR1 MNHEY and CDR2 SVGAGI. The CDR3 has 15 amino acids. The CDR3 protein is CASSYGLAGGSEQYF. CDR3 in DNA: TGTGCCAGCAGTTACGGACTAGCGGGAGGGAGCGAGCAGTACTTC.

The chain joins TRBV7-2 to TRBJ2-7; no firm D call. The CDR3 loop spans 15 amino acids. Germline CDR1 SGHTA, CDR2 FQGNSA. Trimming left V 2 bases short and J 2 bases short, with 13 bases between. The CDR3 DNA sequence: TGTGCCAGCAGCTTAAGTCCGCCCCCACCCTACGAGCAGTACTTC. Translation: CASSLSPPPPYEQYF.

This clone is medium-sized. The V and J genes are TRBV28 and TRBJ2-7; TRBD2 might be the D (6 bases). The germline CDR1 and CDR2 sequences are MDHEN and SYDVKM. The CDR3 is made up of 13 amino acids. The V and J ends lost 7 bases and 2 bases respectively, with 12 bases between them. The CDR3 coding sequence is TGTGCCAGCACCCCCGGGAGTACCTACGAGCAGTACTTC. It translates to CASTPGSTYEQYF.

As to this clone: The germline gene is not matched at one end of the junction; a read error may be the cause. V gene TRBV19 combines with J gene TRBJ1-2; D possibly corresponds to TRBD1 (5 bases). Per germline, CDR1 LNHDA and CDR2 SQIVND (reference sequence). This CDR3 comprises 13 residues. CDR3 amino acids: CASTDGVGHGHTF. Here the CDR3 DNA reads TGTGCCAGTACCGATGGGGTAGGACATGGCCACACCTTC. Supplemented by reference TRBV19 and TRBJ1-2, the full variable domain reads DGGITQSPKYLFRKEGQNVTLSCEQNLNHDAMYWYRQDPGQGLRLIYYSQIVNDFQKGDIAEGYSVSREKKESFPLTVTSAQKNPTAFYLCASTDGVGHGHTFGSGTRLTVV.

The gene calls are TRBV20-1 and TRBJ2-3; D uncertain. CDR3 size: 11 residues. V was pared by 4 bases and J by 2 bases, with 4 bases between. The V gene's germline CDR1 is DFQATT and CDR2 SNEGSKA (reference sequence). The CDR3 sequence is CSATFTDTQYF. In nucleotides, the CDR3 is TGCAGTGCTACCTTCACAGATACGCAGTATTTT.

The J gene is TRBJ2-5, the V gene TRBV14, with TRBD1 matching over 7 bases. Germline-derived CDR1 and CDR2 are SGHDN and FVKESK. The trim removed 2 bases at V and 2 bases at J, leaving 5 bases unmatched. The length of the CDR3 is 15 residues. The CDR3 nucleotides read TGTGCCAGCAGCCAAAAGGGGGCGCTTCAAGAGACCCAGTACTTC. Translation: CASSQKGALQETQYF.

There are a few counts of this clone. The chain links TRBV27 to TRBJ2-2; unclear D gene. From germline, CDR1 is MNHEY and CDR2 SMNVEV (reference sequence). V lost 5 bases, J lost 4 bases, and 11 bases lay in between. The CDR3 contains 14 residues. CDR3 loop: CASSPTAGTGELFF. In nucleotides, the CDR3 is TGTGCCAGCAGTCCCACTGCCGGCACCGGGGAGCTGTTTTTT.

The chain links TRBV7-3 to TRBJ2-3, with 10 bases that match TRBD2. Unmatched junction bases numbered 9, after V lost 6 bases and J lost 6 bases. The germline V gene has CDR1 SGHTA and CDR2 FQGTGA. The CDR3 runs to 15 residues. Here the CDR3 DNA reads TGTGCCAGCAGTTACAGCGGGAGGGCCGAGGATACGCAGTATTTT. This sequence encodes CASSYSGRAEDTQYF.

The chain carries TRBV14 and TRBJ1-2; D not certain. This CDR3 has 14 amino acids. Germline CDR1 SGHDN, CDR2 FVKESK. V lost 0 bases and J 8 bases, leaving 13 bases between the germline ends. In DNA form, the CDR3 reads TGTGCCAGCAGCCAAGAGAACCTGATAGGAGGCTACACCTTC. Residues: CASSQENLIGGYTF.

By share, this clone ranks as medium-sized. The chain is built from TRBV7-9 and TRBJ1-1; the D gene is possibly TRBD1 (5 bases). The CDR3 runs to 15 residues. CDR1 is SEHNR, CDR2 FQNEAQ, per germline (reference sequence). Between the trimmed V and J ends, which lost 6 bases and 6 bases, there was a span of 20 bases. Here the CDR3 DNA reads TGTGCCAGCAGGTCCGGGACGGGGGATTGGGCTGAAGCTTTCTTT. Encoded protein: CASRSGTGDWAEAFF.

A single count supports this clone. This sequence joins TRBV9 and TRBJ2-3, with TRBD1 as a possible D gene (6 bases). V lost 4 bases and J lost 6, with 15 bases in between. Germline lookup yields CDR1 SGDLS and CDR2 YYNGEE. This CDR3 has 14 amino acids. Here the CDR3 reads CASSPRYRGDTQYF. CDR3 nucleotides: TGTGCCAGCAGCCCCCGATATAGGGGGGATACGCAGTATTTT.